This T cell receptor beta chain derives from a study of blood T cells in healthy people across ages. The CDR3 extends over 16 amino acids. The V segment lost 3 bases and the J segment 4 bases; nucleotides outside the gene matches: 6. Per the germline V gene, CDR1 is SEHNR and CDR2 is FQNEAQ (reference sequence). A second PCR of 7 to 11 cycles used a sample-barcoded 5' primer and a J-beta primer mix. TCRdb itself ran the 5' RACE reads through MiXCR, one entry per CDR3 protein. The sample carries 600,000 to 1,000,000 distinct CDR3 sequences, roughly 64% recorded once. Sequences were obtained from blood. The genes are TRBV7-9 and TRBJ1-4, with TRBD1 matching over 9 bases. This TCR came from a man under 40 in good health. For the CDR3, the DNA is TGTGCCAGCAGCTTTTCCGGGACAGGGAGTAATGAAAAACTGTTTTTT. It is translated as CASSFSGTGSNEKLFF. Full variable domain (missing parts from reference TRBV7-9 and TRBJ1-4): DTGVSQNPRHKITKRGQNVTFRCDPISEHNRLYWYRQTLGQGPEFLTYFQNEAQLEKSRLLSDRFSAERPKGSFSTLEIQRTEQGDSAMYLCASSFSGTGSNEKLFFGSGTQLSVL.